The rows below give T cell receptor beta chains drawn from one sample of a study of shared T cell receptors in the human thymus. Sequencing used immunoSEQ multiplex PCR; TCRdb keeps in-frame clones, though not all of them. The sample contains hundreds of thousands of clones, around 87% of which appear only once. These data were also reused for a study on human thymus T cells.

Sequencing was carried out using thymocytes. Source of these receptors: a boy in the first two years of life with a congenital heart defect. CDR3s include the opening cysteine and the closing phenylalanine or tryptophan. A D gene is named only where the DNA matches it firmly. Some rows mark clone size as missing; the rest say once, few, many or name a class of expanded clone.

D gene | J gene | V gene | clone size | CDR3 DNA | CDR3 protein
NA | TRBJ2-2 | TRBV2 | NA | TGTGCCAGCAGGGAGGGACCCACGGGGGAGCTGTTTTTT | CASREGPTGELFF
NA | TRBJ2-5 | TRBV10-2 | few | TGCGCCAGCCATTACGGGGGGCTAGAGGAGACCCAGTACTTC | CASHYGGLEETQYF
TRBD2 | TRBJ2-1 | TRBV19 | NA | TGTGCCAGTACCTCAGTGGCACCCCCTGTAGCGGGAGGCCCCTACAATGAGCAGTTCTTC | CASTSVAPPVAGGPYNEQFF
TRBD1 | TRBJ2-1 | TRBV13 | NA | TGTGCCAGCAGTTCACCCCCGGGACAGGGCCCTCCTGAGCAGTTCTTC | CASSSPPGQGPPEQFF
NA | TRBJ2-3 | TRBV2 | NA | TGTGCCAGCAGTGCATGGCCAGATACGCAGTATTTT | CASSAWPDTQYF
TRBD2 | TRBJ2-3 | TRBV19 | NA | TGTGCCAGTAGGAGGACTAGCGGGAGGGCCACAGATACGCAGTATTTT | CASRRTSGRATDTQYF
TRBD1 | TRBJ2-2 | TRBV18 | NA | TGTGCCAGCTCACGGGGACAGGGGTGCACCGGGGAGCTGTTTTTT | CASSRGQGCTGELFF
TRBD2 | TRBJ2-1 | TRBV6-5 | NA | TGTGCCAGCAGTTTTAGCGGGAGGAGGCTTGATGAGCAGTTCTTC | CASSFSGRRLDEQFF
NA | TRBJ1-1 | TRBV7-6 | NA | TGTGCCAGCAGCCGACCCCTGCAGGGTGGCATGAACACTGAAGCTTTCTTT | CASSRPLQGGMNTEAFF
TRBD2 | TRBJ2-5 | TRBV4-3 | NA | TGCGCCAGCAGCCAAGATCCAGCGGGGAAAGAGACCCAGTACTTC | CASSQDPAGKETQYF
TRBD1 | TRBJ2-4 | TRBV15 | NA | TGTGCCACCAGCAGAGAGCGGGGACAGGGTGGGGTGGCCAAAAACATTCAGTACTTC | CATSRERGQGGVAKNIQYF
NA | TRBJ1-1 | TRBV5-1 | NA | TGCGCCAGCAGCTTGACAGCCATGAACACTGAAGCTTTCTTT | CASSLTAMNTEAFF
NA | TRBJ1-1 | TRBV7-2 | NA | TGTGCCAGCAGCCTATTCTTGCCCCCTCTGAGGACAGTTGAAGCTTTCTTT | CASSLFLPPLRTVEAFF
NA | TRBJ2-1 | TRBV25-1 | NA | TGTGCCAGCAGTGATCGTGGGGGGGCCCACAACAATGAGCAGTTCTTC | CASSDRGGAHNNEQFF
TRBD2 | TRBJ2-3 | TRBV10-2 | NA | TGCGCCAGCACCTGCGGGACTAGCGGAATCCACCCCCCAGATACGCAGTATTTT | CASTCGTSGIHPPDTQYF
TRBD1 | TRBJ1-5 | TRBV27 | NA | TGTGCCAGCAGAGACAGGGGGTCTCAGCCCCAGCATTTT | CASRDRGSQPQHF
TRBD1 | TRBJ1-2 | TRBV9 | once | TGTGCCAGCAGCGTAGCTACAGGGGCAGGAACGTACGACTATGGCTACACCTTC | CASSVATGAGTYDYGYTF
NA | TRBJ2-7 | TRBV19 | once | TGTGCCAGTAGTATAAATCCTGTCTACGAGCAGTACTTC | CASSINPVYEQYF
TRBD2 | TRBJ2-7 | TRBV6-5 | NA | TGTGCCAGCAGCTATCTAGCGGGAGCGTACGAGCAGTACTTC | CASSYLAGAYEQYF
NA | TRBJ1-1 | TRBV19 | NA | TGTGCCAGTAGTATAGCCGGGGTTGAAGCTTTCTTT | CASSIAGVEAFF
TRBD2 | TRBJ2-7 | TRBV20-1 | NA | TGCAGTGCTGGGACTAACTACGAGCAGTACTTC | CSAGTNYEQYF
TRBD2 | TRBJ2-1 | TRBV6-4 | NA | TGTGCCAGCAGTGACTCGGGGGCGCTAGCGGGAGGGCCTAGATACAATGAGCAGTTCTTC | CASSDSGALAGGPRYNEQFF
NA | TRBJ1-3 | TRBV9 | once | TGTGCCAGCAGCGTCACGACAGACGGAAACACCATATATTTT | CASSVTTDGNTIYF
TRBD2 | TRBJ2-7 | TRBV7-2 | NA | TGTGCCAGCAGCTCGACTAGCGGGGGAAACTACGAGCAGTACTTC | CASSSTSGGNYEQYF
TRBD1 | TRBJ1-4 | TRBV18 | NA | TGTGCCAGCTCATTACGACAGGGGCGTGAAAAACTGTTTTTT | CASSLRQGREKLFF